Presented here are 21 T cell receptor beta chains from one specimen sequenced in a study of control samples from healthy donors and cancer patients. Method: immunoSEQ multiplex PCR; TCRdb's copy keeps in-frame clones and lacks some. This sample has approximately 160,000 clones, with under 95% found just once. Sequenced sample: blood. These receptor sequences come from a woman in her late teens or twenties in good health.

J is TRBJ1-5 and V is TRBV3-1 (or the pseudogene TRBV3-2); D unresolved. This CDR3 comprises 13 residues. Trimming pared 0 bases from V and 7 bases from J, leaving 7 bases between. Germline CDR1 and CDR2: LGHDT and YNNKEL (reference sequence). The CDR3 sequence: CASSQDRDQPQHF. DNA of the CDR3: TGTGCCAGCAGCCAAGATCGAGACCAGCCCCAGCATTTT.

The chain has TRBV18 and TRBJ1-2; possibly TRBD1 for D (5 bases). The CDR3 is 14 amino acids. Germline V gene data show CDR1 as KGHSH and CDR2 as LQKENI. The V end was cut by 3 bases, the J end by 5 bases, with 13 bases between. As DNA, the CDR3 is TGTGCCAGCTCACCCGCGGGGGTCCTATATGGCTACACCTTC. Amino acids: CASSPAGVLYGYTF.

The rearrangement links TRBV7-2 to TRBJ1-3, with D hard to call. Per the germline V gene, CDR1 is SGHTA and CDR2 is FQGNSA. V was clipped by 4 bases and J by 0 bases, with 13 bases between them. The CDR3 covers 16 residues. Here the CDR3 reads CASSSWAWTSGNTIYF. The CDR3 DNA is TGTGCCAGCAGCTCTTGGGCATGGACCTCTGGAAACACCATATATTTT.

The chain is built from TRBV9 and TRBJ1-1; D is ambiguous. Trimming removed 3 bases from V and 0 bases from J, with 12 bases in between. The CDR3 runs 15 residues. CDR1 and CDR2 (germline): SGDLS, YYNGEE. The CDR3 region has the DNA TGTGCCAGCAGCGACCGAACCTATATGAACACTGAAGCTTTCTTT. Encoded protein: CASSDRTYMNTEAFF.

V and J are TRBV24-1 and TRBJ2-1; the match to TRBD2 covers 8 bases. CDR3 length: 16 amino acids. Losses at the gene ends were 3 bases for V and 13 bases for J; bases not matched to a gene: 16. Germline lookup yields CDR1 KGHDR and CDR2 SFDVKD. CDR3 loop: CATSDPLAGRAGIQFF. The DNA of the CDR3 is TGTGCCACCAGTGATCCTTTAGCCGGGAGGGCCGGAATTCAGTTCTTC.

The chain is built from TRBV7-9 and TRBJ1-1; 7 bases map to TRBD1. After removal of 5 bases from V and 8 bases from J, the junction contained 11 bases not matched to a gene. The germline V gene has CDR1 SEHNR and CDR2 FQNEAQ (reference sequence). The CDR3 length is 14 residues. As DNA, the CDR3 is TGTGCCAGCAGCCCGAACAGGGGAACACAAGAAGCTTTCTTT. Amino acids: CASSPNRGTQEAFF.

The genes are TRBV18 and TRBJ2-7, with D perhaps matching TRBD1 (5 bases). V lost 2 bases, J lost 5 bases, and 10 bases lay in between. CDR3 length: 13 amino acids. Germline V CDR1 and CDR2: KGHSH, LQKENI. CDR3 DNA: TGTGCCAGCTCACCAGGGGCGTCGGACGAGCAGTACTTC. It translates to CASSPGASDEQYF.

For this clone: The junction shows a germline mismatch at one end, possibly a read error. This chain links TRBV7-2 with TRBJ2-2; weak D call: TRBD1 (5 bases). The V gene's germline CDR1 is SGHTA and CDR2 FQGNSA. This CDR3 is 13 amino acids long. CDR3 residues: CASRLGATGELFF. The CDR3, as DNA: TGTGCCAGCAGGTTAGGGGCCACCGGGGAGCTGTTTTTT. Supplemented by reference TRBV7-2 and TRBJ2-2, the full variable domain reads GAGVSQSPSNKVTEKGKDVELRCDPISGHTALYWYRQSLGQGLEFLIYFQGNSAPDKSGLPSDRFSAERTGGSVSTLTIQRTQQEDSAVYLCASRLGATGELFFGEGSRLTVL.

Note on this clone: Relative to the germline gene, one junction end is altered; a read error may explain this. The chain links TRBV12-5 to TRBJ1-5, with 8 bases fitting TRBD1. Germline lookup yields CDR1 LGHNT and CDR2 FRNRAP. The CDR3 consists of 14 residues. The CDR3 sequence is CASGLGQEGQPQHF. The CDR3 nucleotides read TGTGCTAGTGGCTTGGGACAGGAAGGTCAGCCCCAGCATTTT.

The chain uses TRBV2 and TRBJ1-4; no reliable D call. Trimming stripped 0 bases from V and 8 bases from J, with 13 bases between. Germline loops: CDR1 SNHLY, CDR2 FYNNEI. The CDR3 extends over 15 amino acids. The CDR3 DNA reads as TGTGCCAGCAGTGAAGCAATCGGGGTTGGGGAAAAACTGTTTTTT. The encoded protein is CASSEAIGVGEKLFF.

The rearrangement uses TRBV2 and TRBJ2-7; 8 nucleotides line up with TRBD2. CDR1 is SNHLY and CDR2 is FYNNEI in the germline V gene. Trimming cost V 2 bases and J 4 bases; bases outside gene matches: 19. The length of the CDR3 is 19 residues. CDR3 sequence: CASSERGIGIAGRAYEQYF. The CDR3, as DNA: TGTGCCAGCAGTGAAAGGGGAATTGGAATAGCGGGGAGAGCTTACGAGCAGTACTTC. The full variable domain, with the rest looked up from reference TRBV2 and TRBJ2-7, is EPEVTQTPSHQVTQMGQEVILRCVPISNHLYFYWYRQILGQKVEFLVSFYNNEISEKSEIFDDQFSVERPDGSNFTLKIRSTKLEDSAMYFCASSERGIGIAGRAYEQYFGPGTRLTVT.

The chain has TRBV19 and TRBJ1-1; D perhaps matches TRBD1 (5 bases). The CDR3 covers 14 residues. CDR1 is LNHDA, CDR2 SQIVND, per germline (reference sequence). The germline V and J ends were trimmed by 7 bases and 0 bases, with 12 bases remaining between them. The DNA for the CDR3 is TGTGCCAGTACCCGGAGACAGATGAACACTGAAGCTTTCTTT. Protein sequence: CASTRRQMNTEAFF. Filled out from reference TRBV19 and TRBJ1-1, the complete variable domain reads DGGITQSPKYLFRKEGQNVTLSCEQNLNHDAMYWYRQDPGQGLRLIYYSQIVNDFQKGDIAEGYSVSREKKESFPLTVTSAQKNPTAFYLCASTRRQMNTEAFFGQGTRLTVV.

The rearrangement uses TRBV11-2 and TRBJ1-3, with a weak D call TRBD1 (5 bases). Trimming removed 2 bases at V and 4 bases at J, with 9 bases between. Germline CDR1 and CDR2: SGHAT and FQNNGV. The CDR3 spans 14 residues. The CDR3 nucleotides read TGTGCCAGCAGCTTAAGGGGTATCGGAAACACCATATATTTT. Protein sequence: CASSLRGIGNTIYF.

J is TRBJ2-1 and V is TRBV19; 10 nucleotides align to TRBD1. Germline lookup yields CDR1 LNHDA and CDR2 SQIVND (reference sequence). The CDR3 consists of 15 residues. V shed 2 bases and J 3 bases; nucleotides not matched to a gene: 1. In nucleotides, the CDR3 is TGTGCCAGTAGTATATGGGACAGGGGCTACAATGAGCAGTTCTTC. As protein: CASSIWDRGYNEQFF.

This chain connects TRBV10-3 to TRBJ1-2; no clear D gene. Trimming removed 0 bases at V and 8 bases at J, with 16 bases between. The CDR3 totals 15 residues. The germline V gene encodes CDR1 ENHRY and CDR2 SYGVKD. The CDR3 spells CAISESTFGMRGYTF. As DNA, the CDR3 is TGTGCCATCAGTGAGTCGACTTTCGGGATGAGGGGCTACACCTTC.

The J gene is TRBJ1-5, the V gene TRBV19; D may be TRBD1 (5 bases). CDR3 length: 16 residues. Per the germline V gene, CDR1 is LNHDA and CDR2 is SQIVND (reference sequence). Trimming pared 7 bases from V and 3 bases from J, leaving 19 bases between. The DNA of the CDR3 is TGTGCCAGTAATCTGTTGGGGGTACAGACCAATCAGCCCCAGCATTTT. Translated: CASNLLGVQTNQPQHF.

The V gene is TRBV5-6, the J gene TRBJ2-5, with D possibly matching TRBD2 (6 bases). Per the germline V gene, CDR1 is SGHDT and CDR2 is YYEEEE. V lost 0 bases and J 2 bases, leaving 11 bases between the germline ends. The CDR3 is 15 amino acids. The chain's CDR3 is CASSLVLADQETQYF. Here the CDR3 DNA reads TGTGCCAGCAGCTTGGTCTTAGCGGATCAAGAGACCCAGTACTTC.

The gene calls are TRBV10-3 and TRBJ1-1; D is ambiguous. Germline CDR1 ENHRY, CDR2 SYGVKD. Trimming pared 4 bases from V and 1 base from J, leaving 4 bases between. The length of the CDR3 is 12 residues. The CDR3 region is CAISGGNTEAFF. The CDR3 DNA reads TGTGCCATCAGTGGGGGGAACACTGAAGCTTTCTTT.

The rearrangement uses TRBV29-1 and TRBJ2-1; 7 bases match TRBD2. The CDR3 is 16 residues long. CDR1 is SQVTM and CDR2 is ANQGSEA in the germline V gene. V lost 6 bases and J lost 7; bases outside the gene matches: 18. CDR3: CSVLLKLAPRSNEQFF. The CDR3 coding sequence is TGCAGCGTCCTTTTAAAACTAGCGCCGAGGAGTAATGAGCAGTTCTTC.

V gene TRBV7-2 combines with J gene TRBJ1-5; 8 bases align to TRBD1. Unmatched junction bases numbered 2, after V lost 2 bases and J lost 5 bases. The CDR3 loop spans 14 amino acids. Per germline, CDR1 SGHTA and CDR2 FQGNSA. The CDR3 DNA follows: TGTGCCAGCAGCTTACCACAGGGGGATCAGCCCCAGCATTTT. Encoded protein: CASSLPQGDQPQHF.

The gene calls are TRBV9 and TRBJ1-2, with 8 bases lining up with TRBD1. The CDR3 is 15 residues long. In germline, CDR1 is SGDLS, CDR2 YYNGEE. Trimming took 5 bases from V and 4 from J; bases not matched to a gene: 10. CDR3: CASSIGQGGGYGYTF. Written as DNA, the CDR3 is TGTGCCAGCAGTATCGGACAGGGAGGGGGCTATGGCTACACCTTC.